The sequence of this TCR beta chain was determined in a study of patients and donors after allogeneic stem cell transplantation (dated by TCRdb to between 2020 and 2021). The library relied on RT-PCR. This sample was sequenced with a NextSeq 550. TCRdb reworked the public reads: Q25 trimming with fastp, MiXCR clone assembly, productive beta chains retained. Duplicate CDR3 protein sequences are folded into a single record with the most common DNA and genes. This sample comprises more than 850,000 distinct CDR3 sequences, roughly 17% of them detected only once. The ten top clones hold around 6% of the sample. Points on this clonotype: There is no known antigen for this receptor. Base qualities are not provided; no much larger clone lies one nucleotide away.

V loses 6 bases of germline sequence and J loses 0 bases, and the interval between the two ends is 13 bases. From the cysteine through the phenylalanine, the CDR3 covers 15 amino acids. The CDR3 DNA has 45 bases and is translated from base 1. The germline V gene specifies SGHRS as CDR1 and YFSETQ as CDR2. The clonotype was recovered from a human donor who was either an allogeneic HSCT recipient or a stem cell or donor lymphocyte infusion donor (not recorded which). It is not recorded whose cells these are; they may come from a transplant donor. The rearranged segments are TRBV5-1 and TRBJ2-1; the D gene is perhaps TRBD1, on 5 matching bases. Sequences were obtained from blood, either unsorted or a sorted T cell fraction (not recorded which). At the DNA level, the sequence is TGCGCCAGCACTTTACAGGCCGGCTCCTACAATGAGCAGTTCTTC. Its protein reads: CASTLQAGSYNEQFF.